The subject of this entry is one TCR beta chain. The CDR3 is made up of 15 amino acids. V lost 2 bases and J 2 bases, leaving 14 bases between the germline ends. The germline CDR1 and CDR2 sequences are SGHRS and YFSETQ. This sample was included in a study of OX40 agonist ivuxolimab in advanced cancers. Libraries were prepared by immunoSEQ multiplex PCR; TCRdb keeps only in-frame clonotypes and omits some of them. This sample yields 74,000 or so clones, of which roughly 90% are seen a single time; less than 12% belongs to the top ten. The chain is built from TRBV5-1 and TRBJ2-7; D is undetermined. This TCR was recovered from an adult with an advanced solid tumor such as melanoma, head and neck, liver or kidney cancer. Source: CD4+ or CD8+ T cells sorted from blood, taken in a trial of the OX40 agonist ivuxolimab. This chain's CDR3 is CASSFGDTRTYEQYF. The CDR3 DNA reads TGCGCCAGCAGCTTTGGAGACACTCGAACCTACGAGCAGTACTTC.